Below are 23 T cell receptor beta chains sequenced from a single sample in a study of cytomegalovirus exposure and HLA in healthy donors. Vbeta (60) and Jbeta (13) primers were used in the PCR. Assay used: immunoSEQ multiplex PCR; TCRdb lists only in-frame clones, some missing. In the table there are roughly 180,000 clones, over 75% of which are singletons. The sample comprised PBMCs. All receptors come from a man younger than 30 in good health and CMV-seropositive.

The chain is built from TRBV2 and TRBJ1-2; D is undetermined. Per the germline V gene, CDR1 is SNHLY and CDR2 is FYNNEI. The CDR3 extends over 16 amino acids. The V end was cut by 1 base, the J end by 7 bases, with 19 bases between. DNA for the CDR3: TGTGCCAGCAGTGAAGTATCGACAAGGTCAATCTTTGGCTACACCTTC. Amino acids: CASSEVSTRSIFGYTF.

The chain employs TRBV4-1 and TRBJ1-4; 8 nucleotides line up with TRBD1. The junction had 5 bases not matched to a gene; V was cut back by 1 base and J by 7 bases. This CDR3 has 15 residues. Per the germline V gene, CDR1 is MGHRA and CDR2 is YSYEKL. The CDR3 spells CASSQAGQVVEKLFF. The CDR3 DNA follows: TGCGCCAGCAGCCAAGCGGGACAGGTAGTTGAAAAACTGTTTTTT.

This rearrangement joins TRBV4-3 to TRBJ2-1, with TRBD2 as a possible D gene (6 bases). CDR3 size: 15 residues. Trimming took 0 bases from V and 4 from J, leaving 10 bases between them. Per germline, CDR1 LGHNA and CDR2 YSLEER. The CDR3, as DNA: TGCGCCAGCAGCCAAGATAGGAGGGGTTACAATGAGCAGTTCTTC. This encodes CASSQDRRGYNEQFF.

The rearrangement links TRBV19 to TRBJ1-2; D remains ambiguous. CDR1 is LNHDA and CDR2 is SQIVND in the germline V gene (reference sequence). The CDR3 is 13 amino acids. Trimming removed 5 bases at V and 5 bases at J, with 12 bases between. The CDR3 DNA sequence: TGTGCCAGTAGTCTGGCAGAGAGGTATGGCTACACCTTC. It specifies CASSLAERYGYTF.

This clone has just one count. The chain joins TRBV5-1 to TRBJ2-1, with 12 bases aligning to TRBD2. The ends lost 2 bases at V and 7 bases at J; junction bases unmatched: 19. The germline CDR1 and CDR2 sequences are SGHRS and YFSETQ. The CDR3 runs to 20 residues. The CDR3 DNA sequence: TGCGCCAGCAGCTTCTGGCCAGGGACTAGCGGGCGCCCAGGTAGGAATGAGCAGTTCTTC. This gives the protein CASSFWPGTSGRPGRNEQFF.

The chain has TRBV6-1 and TRBJ1-1; D is perhaps TRBD1 (6 bases). The CDR3 extends over 14 amino acids. CDR1 and CDR2 from the germline V gene are MNHNS and SASEGT. The V gene lost 5 bases and the J gene lost 4 bases, with 14 bases spanning the gap. CDR3 bases: TGTGCCAGCAGTACCCAGGGGTTGAGCACTGAAGCTTTCTTT. It codes for CASSTQGLSTEAFF.

The chain uses TRBV6-1 and TRBJ1-2; possible D gene TRBD1, 6 bases. Germline values: CDR1 MNHNS, CDR2 SASEGT. This CDR3 is 15 amino acids long. V lost 0 bases to trimming and J lost 2 bases, with 10 bases between them. The CDR3 sequence: CASSEARTANYGYTF. DNA for the CDR3: TGTGCCAGCAGTGAAGCGAGGACAGCCAACTATGGCTACACCTTC.

The CDR3 DNA reads as TGTGCCAGCTCAGCGGACAGAGGCTACACCTTC. As protein: CASSADRGYTF. J is TRBJ1-2 and V is TRBV18; possible D gene TRBD1, 6 bases. The CDR3 loop spans 11 amino acids. Between the trimmed V and J ends, which lost 5 bases and 8 bases, there was a span of 9 bases. Germline V gene sequence: CDR1 KGHSH, CDR2 LQKENI.

This rearrangement joins TRBV4-1 to TRBJ1-5; D is unresolved. With 0 bases removed from V and 3 bases from J, the gap between germline ends came to 9 bases. This CDR3 spans 15 amino acids. Per germline, CDR1 MGHRA and CDR2 YSYEKL. CDR3 amino acids: CASSQDEGLNQPQHF. In DNA, the CDR3 is TGCGCCAGCAGCCAAGATGAGGGCCTCAATCAGCCCCAGCATTTT.

The chain recombines TRBV18 with TRBJ1-1; no definite D call. Trimming removed 2 bases from V and 3 bases from J, with 10 bases in between. The germline CDR1 and CDR2 sequences are KGHSH and LQKENI. The CDR3 runs 14 residues. As DNA, the CDR3 is TGTGCCAGCTCACCAGAAGCCGGGGACACTGAAGCTTTCTTT. This sequence encodes CASSPEAGDTEAFF.

This clone was seen just once. The chain employs TRBV7-9 and TRBJ1-6; D uncertain. The V end lost 5 bases, the J end lost 6 bases, and 8 bases lay between the germline ends. The germline V gene encodes CDR1 SEHNR and CDR2 FQNEAQ (reference sequence). The length of the CDR3 is 13 residues. In DNA form, the CDR3 reads TGTGCCAGCAGCGGGCGGGGTAATTCACCCCTCCACTTT. Protein: CASSGRGNSPLHF.

The chain combines TRBV25-1 with TRBJ2-7; 7 nucleotides agree with TRBD2. This CDR3 is 14 amino acids long. The germline V gene encodes CDR1 MGHDK and CDR2 SYGVNS. Trimming removed 6 bases from V and 0 bases from J; junction bases left unmatched: 5. Here the CDR3 DNA reads TGTGCCAGCAGCTGGGGGGGGAGCTCCTACGAGCAGTACTTC. Its protein product is CASSWGGSSYEQYF.

This clone has just one count. The chain combines TRBV10-1 with TRBJ1-2; no definite D call. The CDR3 consists of 15 residues. CDR1 WNHNN and CDR2 SYGVQD come from the germline V gene (reference sequence). V was pared by 4 bases and J by 1 base, with 13 bases between. The CDR3 region is CASSGAGSINYGYTF. The CDR3 bases are TGCGCCAGCAGTGGAGCGGGCAGCATTAACTATGGCTACACCTTC.

The V and J genes are TRBV5-5 and TRBJ2-1; D is ambiguous. The V end lost 2 bases, the J end lost 4 bases, and 13 bases lay between the germline ends. Germline CDR1 reads SGHKS; CDR2 reads YYEKEE (reference sequence). The CDR3 consists of 15 residues. CDR3 in DNA: TGTGCCAGCAGCTTATATACGCAGAAATACAATGAGCAGTTCTTC. It codes for CASSLYTQKYNEQFF.

V and J are TRBV9 and TRBJ2-1; the D gene is possibly TRBD2 (5 bases). Germline V gene lookup returns CDR1 SGDLS and CDR2 YYNGEE. The CDR3 runs 14 residues. Deletions cut 3 bases from V and 7 bases from J, with 14 bases between. CDR3 loop: CASSARVGNNEQFF. As DNA, the CDR3 is TGTGCCAGCAGCGCAAGGGTCGGGAATAATGAGCAGTTCTTC.

The genes are TRBV6-6 and TRBJ2-5; D gene uncertain. CDR3 length equals 12 residues. Germline V CDR1 and CDR2: MNHNY, SVGAGI (reference sequence). This CDR3 reads CVLYRTPETQYF. Here the CDR3 DNA reads TGTGTACTTTACCGAACGCCAGAGACCCAGTACTTC.

V usage is TRBV19 and J usage is TRBJ1-2; the D is unclear. The ends were cut back, 3 bases at V and 4 bases at J, with 12 bases in the middle. The CDR3 spans 14 residues. Per germline, CDR1 LNHDA and CDR2 SQIVND (reference sequence). The CDR3 spells CASSIPPGGYGYTF. The CDR3 nucleotides read TGTGCCAGTAGTATCCCCCCGGGTGGCTATGGCTACACCTTC.

The chain is built from TRBV2 and TRBJ1-4; possible D gene TRBD1, 5 bases. CDR3 length: 12 residues. V lost 8 bases to trimming and J lost 7 bases, with 11 bases between them. Per germline, CDR1 SNHLY and CDR2 FYNNEI. The CDR3 DNA sequence: TGTGCCAGCTCTGGGGCTGGTGAAAAACTGTTTTTT. Protein: CASSGAGEKLFF.

This clone came up a few times. The rearrangement uses TRBV28 and TRBJ1-2; D is unclear. The CDR3 has 10 residues. Trimming left V 7 bases short and J 7 bases short, with 7 bases between. Germline CDR1 and CDR2: MDHEN and SYDVKM. DNA for the CDR3: TGTGCCAGCACGGGTGTTGGCTACACCTTC. Its protein product is CASTGVGYTF.

The V and J genes are TRBV19 and TRBJ2-1; TRBD2 aligns across 7 bases. Germline trimming cut 1 base from V and 6 bases from J; bases unmatched to any gene: 3. Looked up from germline, CDR1 is LNHDA and CDR2 is SQIVND (reference sequence). The CDR3 has 14 amino acids. The CDR3 nucleotides are TGTGCCAGTAGTATAGCGGGGGGTGGCAATGAGCAGTTCTTC. Amino acid sequence: CASSIAGGGNEQFF.

The V gene is TRBV28, the J gene TRBJ1-1, with D hard to call. The germline CDR1 and CDR2 sequences are MDHEN and SYDVKM. Trimming stripped 6 bases from V and 0 bases from J, with 14 bases between. The CDR3 covers 15 residues. CDR3 nucleotides: TGTGCCAGCAGGGGAGCGGGCCTCATGAACACTGAAGCTTTCTTT. Protein product: CASRGAGLMNTEAFF.

This clone was seen a single time. The chain carries TRBV27 and TRBJ2-3; D possibly corresponds to TRBD2 (5 bases). The CDR3 has 14 residues. With 5 bases removed from V and 0 bases from J, the gap between germline ends came to 9 bases. Germline CDR1 and CDR2: MNHEY and SMNVEV (reference sequence). The CDR3 loop reads CASSIRTSTDTQYF. CDR3 nucleotide sequence: TGTGCCAGCAGTATAAGGACTAGCACAGATACGCAGTATTTT.

The chain is built from TRBV19 and TRBJ2-6; TRBD1 matches at 9 bases. CDR3 length: 18 residues. Trimming took 6 bases from V and 1 from J; bases not matched to a gene: 10. The germline gives CDR1 LNHDA, CDR2 SQIVND (reference sequence). The CDR3 protein is CASSLAGTGFSGANVLTF. CDR3 coding DNA: TGTGCCAGTAGCCTAGCCGGGACAGGGTTTTCTGGGGCCAACGTCCTGACTTTC.